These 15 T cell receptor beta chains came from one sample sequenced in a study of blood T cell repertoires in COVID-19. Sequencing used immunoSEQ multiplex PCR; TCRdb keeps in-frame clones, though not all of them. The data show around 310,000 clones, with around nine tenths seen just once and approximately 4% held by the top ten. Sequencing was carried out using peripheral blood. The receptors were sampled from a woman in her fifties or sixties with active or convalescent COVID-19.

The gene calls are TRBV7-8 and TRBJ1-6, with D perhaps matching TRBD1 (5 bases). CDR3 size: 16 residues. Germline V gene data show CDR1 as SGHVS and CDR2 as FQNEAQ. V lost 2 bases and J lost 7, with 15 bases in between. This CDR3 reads CASSLLTGTGNSPLHF. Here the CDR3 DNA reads TGTGCCAGCAGCTTACTTACGGGGACTGGCAATTCACCCCTCCACTTT.

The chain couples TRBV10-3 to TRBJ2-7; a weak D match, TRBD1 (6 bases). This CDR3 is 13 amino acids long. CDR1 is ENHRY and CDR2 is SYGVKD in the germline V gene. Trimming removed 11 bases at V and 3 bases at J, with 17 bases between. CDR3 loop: CAARDTRYYEQYF. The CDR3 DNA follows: TGTGCCGCCCGGGACACGAGATACTACGAGCAGTACTTC.

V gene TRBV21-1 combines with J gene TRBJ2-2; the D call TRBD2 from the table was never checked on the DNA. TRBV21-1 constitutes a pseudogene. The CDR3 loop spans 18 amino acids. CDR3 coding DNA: TGTGCCAGCAGCAAATCGTTTCAGCTAGATGTTAACACCGGGGAGCTGTTTTTT. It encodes CASSKSFQLDVNTGELFF.

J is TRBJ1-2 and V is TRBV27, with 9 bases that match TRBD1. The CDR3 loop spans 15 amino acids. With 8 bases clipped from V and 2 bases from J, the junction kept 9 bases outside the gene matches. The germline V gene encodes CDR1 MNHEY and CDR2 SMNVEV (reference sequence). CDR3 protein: CASSMGTGLNYGYTF. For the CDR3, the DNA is TGTGCCAGCTCCATGGGGACAGGGCTAAACTATGGCTACACCTTC.

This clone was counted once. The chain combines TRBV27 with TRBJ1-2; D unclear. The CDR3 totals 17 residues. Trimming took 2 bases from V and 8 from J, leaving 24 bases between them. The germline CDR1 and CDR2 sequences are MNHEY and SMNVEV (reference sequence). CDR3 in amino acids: CASSLTPAGMLWSGYTF. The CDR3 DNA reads TGTGCCAGCAGTTTAACCCCGGCCGGGATGCTATGGTCGGGCTACACCTTC.

CDR3 bases: TGTGCCAGCAGCCAAACGTCTAGCAGGTCCGAAGAAAAACTGTTTTTT. It encodes CASSQTSSRSEEKLFF. The V and J genes are TRBV4-2 and TRBJ1-4, with no clear D. V was pared by 2 bases and J by 8 bases, with 18 bases between. From germline, CDR1 is LGHNA and CDR2 YNFKEQ. CDR3 size: 16 residues.

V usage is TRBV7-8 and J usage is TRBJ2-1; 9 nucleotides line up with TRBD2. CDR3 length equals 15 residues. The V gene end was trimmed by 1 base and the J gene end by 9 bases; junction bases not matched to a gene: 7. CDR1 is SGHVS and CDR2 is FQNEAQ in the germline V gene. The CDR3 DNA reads TGTGCCAGCAGCTTAGTGGGCGGGGGGGCCGTTGAGCAGTTCTTC. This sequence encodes CASSLVGGGAVEQFF.

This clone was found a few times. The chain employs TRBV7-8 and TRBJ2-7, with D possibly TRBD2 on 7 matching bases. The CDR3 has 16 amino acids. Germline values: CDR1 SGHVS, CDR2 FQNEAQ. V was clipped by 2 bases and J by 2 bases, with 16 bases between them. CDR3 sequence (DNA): TGTGCCAGCAGCTTACGTGGGAGGGGGACTCCCTACGAGCAGTACTTC. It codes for CASSLRGRGTPYEQYF.

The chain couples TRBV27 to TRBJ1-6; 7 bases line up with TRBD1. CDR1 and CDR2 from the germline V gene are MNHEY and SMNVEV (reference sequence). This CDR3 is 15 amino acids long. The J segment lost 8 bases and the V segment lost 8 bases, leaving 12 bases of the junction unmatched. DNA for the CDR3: TGTGCCAGCTCAGTAGACAGGGTTAGTTATTCACCCCTCCACTTT. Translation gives CASSVDRVSYSPLHF.

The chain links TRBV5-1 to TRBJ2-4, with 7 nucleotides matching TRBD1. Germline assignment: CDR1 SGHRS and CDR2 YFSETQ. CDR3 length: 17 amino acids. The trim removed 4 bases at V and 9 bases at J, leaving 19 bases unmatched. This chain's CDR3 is CASSEDRQGRLQSIQYF. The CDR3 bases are TGCGCCAGCAGCGAAGATAGACAGGGCCGGCTCCAAAGCATTCAGTACTTC. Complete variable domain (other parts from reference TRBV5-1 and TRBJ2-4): KAGVTQTPRYLIKTRGQQVTLSCSPISGHRSVSWYQQTPGQGLQFLFEYFSETQRNKGNFPGRFSGRQFSNSRSEMNVSTLELGDSALYLCASSEDRQGRLQSIQYFGAGTRLSVL.

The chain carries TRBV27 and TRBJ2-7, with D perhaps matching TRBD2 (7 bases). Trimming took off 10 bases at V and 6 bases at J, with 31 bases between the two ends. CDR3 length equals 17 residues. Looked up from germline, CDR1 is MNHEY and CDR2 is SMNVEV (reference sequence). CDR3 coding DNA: TGTGCCATTCTTTCGCCGCGGGGGCGGGACGACCCGCGCGAGCAGTACTTC. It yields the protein CAILSPRGRDDPREQYF.

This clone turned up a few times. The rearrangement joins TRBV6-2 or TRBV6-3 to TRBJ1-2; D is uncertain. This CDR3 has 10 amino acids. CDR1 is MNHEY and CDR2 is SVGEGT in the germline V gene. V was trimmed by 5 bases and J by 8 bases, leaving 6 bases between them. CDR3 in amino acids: CASSTPGYTF. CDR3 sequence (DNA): TGTGCCAGCAGTACTCCAGGCTACACCTTC.

Here the CDR3 DNA reads TGTGCCAGCAGCTTGACAGGGAGCTCCTACGAGCAGTACTTC. The encoded protein is CASSLTGSSYEQYF. The V and J genes are TRBV5-4 and TRBJ2-7, with D possibly TRBD1 on 6 matching bases. The CDR3 totals 14 residues. Per the germline V gene, CDR1 is SGHNT and CDR2 is YYREEE (reference sequence). Trimming cost V 1 base and J 0 bases, with 8 bases left between them. Variable domain in full (rest from reference TRBV5-4 and TRBJ2-7): ETGVTQSPTHLIKTRGQQVTLRCSSQSGHNTVSWYQQALGQGPQFIFQYYREEENGRGNFPPRFSGLQFPNYSSELNVNALELDDSALYLCASSLTGSSYEQYFGPGTRLTVT.

The CDR3 DNA reads as TGTGCCAGCAGCTTAGCTCTCAAGGAGACACCCCTCCACTTT. Translation gives CASSLALKETPLHF. The genes are TRBV11-2 and TRBJ1-6, with D unclear. CDR3 size: 14 residues. Germline V CDR1 and CDR2: SGHAT, FQNNGV. V lost 1 base and J 11 bases, leaving 12 bases between the germline ends.

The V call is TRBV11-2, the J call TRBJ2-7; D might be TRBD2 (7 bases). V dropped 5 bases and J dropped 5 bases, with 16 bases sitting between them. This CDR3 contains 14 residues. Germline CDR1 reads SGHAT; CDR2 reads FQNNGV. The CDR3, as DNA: TGTGCCAGCAGCCAAGGGGGGGCGTTGGACGAGCAGTACTTC. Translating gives CASSQGGALDEQYF. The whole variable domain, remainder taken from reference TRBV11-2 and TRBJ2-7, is EAGVAQSPRYKIIEKRQSVAFWCNPISGHATLYWYQQILGQGPKLLIQFQNNGVVDDSQLPKDRFSAERLKGVDSTLKIQPAKLEDSAVYLCASSQGGALDEQYFGPGTRLTVT.